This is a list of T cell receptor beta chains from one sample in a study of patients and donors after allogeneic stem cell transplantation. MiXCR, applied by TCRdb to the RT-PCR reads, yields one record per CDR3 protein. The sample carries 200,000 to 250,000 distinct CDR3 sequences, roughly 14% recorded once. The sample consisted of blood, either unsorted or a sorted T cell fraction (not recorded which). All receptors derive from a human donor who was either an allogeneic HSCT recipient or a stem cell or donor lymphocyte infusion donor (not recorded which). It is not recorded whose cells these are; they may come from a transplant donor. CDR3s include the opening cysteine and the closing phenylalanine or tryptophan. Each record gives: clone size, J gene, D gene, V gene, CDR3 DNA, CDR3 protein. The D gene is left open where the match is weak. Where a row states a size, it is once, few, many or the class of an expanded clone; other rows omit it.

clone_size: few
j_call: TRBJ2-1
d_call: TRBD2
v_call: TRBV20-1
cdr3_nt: TGCAGTGCTAGGGCGCGGGGGGTTGTCAATGAGCAGTTCTTC
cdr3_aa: CSARARGVVNEQFF

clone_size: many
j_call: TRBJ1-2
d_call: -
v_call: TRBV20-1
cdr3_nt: TGCAGTGCTAGCCCAAATTTCTATGGCTACACCTTC
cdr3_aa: CSASPNFYGYTF

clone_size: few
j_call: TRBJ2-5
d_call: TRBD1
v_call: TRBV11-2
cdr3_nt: TGTGCCAGCAGCTTATCCGGGACAGGGCTCCAAGAGACCCAGTACTTC
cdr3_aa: CASSLSGTGLQETQYF

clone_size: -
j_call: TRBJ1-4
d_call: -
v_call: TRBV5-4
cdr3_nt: TGTGCCAGCAGCTTGGCTGGTCTGGGGACGAATGAAAAACTGTTTTTT
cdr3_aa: CASSLAGLGTNEKLFF

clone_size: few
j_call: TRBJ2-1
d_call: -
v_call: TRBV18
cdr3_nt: TGTGCCAGCTCACCGGAACAGGGAAGCAAGCACAATGAGCAGTTCTTC
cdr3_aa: CASSPEQGSKHNEQFF

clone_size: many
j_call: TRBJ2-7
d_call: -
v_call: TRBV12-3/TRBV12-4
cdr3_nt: TGTGCCAGCAGTTTAGGGGAATCCTACGAGCAGTACTTC
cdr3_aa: CASSLGESYEQYF

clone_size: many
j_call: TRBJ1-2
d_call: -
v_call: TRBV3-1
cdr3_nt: TGTGCCAGCAGCCCGGGACCCAAGTCCGGCTACACCTTC
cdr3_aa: CASSPGPKSGYTF

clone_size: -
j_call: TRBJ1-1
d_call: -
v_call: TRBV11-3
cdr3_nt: TGTGCCAGCAGCTTTTACTGGACTGAAGCTTTCTTT
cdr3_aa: CASSFYWTEAFF

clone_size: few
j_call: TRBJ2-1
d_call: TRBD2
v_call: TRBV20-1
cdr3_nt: TGCAGTGCTAGAGGAGGAGCGGGGGGTAGGAATGAGCAGTTCTTC
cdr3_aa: CSARGGAGGRNEQFF

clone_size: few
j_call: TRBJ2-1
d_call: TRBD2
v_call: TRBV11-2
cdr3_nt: TGTGCCAGCAGCTTAGGGTTTGGGGGGGCCTACAATGAGCAGTTCTTC
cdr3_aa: CASSLGFGGAYNEQFF

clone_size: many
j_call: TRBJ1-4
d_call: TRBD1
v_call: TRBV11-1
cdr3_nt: TGTGCCAGCAGCCCTAAGGGGACAGGGAATCGAATTGGTGAAAAACTGTTTTTT
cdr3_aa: CASSPKGTGNRIGEKLFF